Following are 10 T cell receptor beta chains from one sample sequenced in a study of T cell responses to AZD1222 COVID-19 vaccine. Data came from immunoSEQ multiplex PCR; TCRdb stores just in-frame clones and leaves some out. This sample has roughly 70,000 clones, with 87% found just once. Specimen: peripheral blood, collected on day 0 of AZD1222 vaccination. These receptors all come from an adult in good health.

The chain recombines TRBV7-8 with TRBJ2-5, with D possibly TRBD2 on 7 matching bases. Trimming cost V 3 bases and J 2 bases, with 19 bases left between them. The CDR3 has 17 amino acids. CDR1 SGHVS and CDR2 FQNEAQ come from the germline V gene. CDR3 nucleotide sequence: TGTGCCAGCAGCTTGCCTCCATGGGCGGGGGCACAAGAGACCCAGTACTTC. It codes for CASSLPPWAGAQETQYF.

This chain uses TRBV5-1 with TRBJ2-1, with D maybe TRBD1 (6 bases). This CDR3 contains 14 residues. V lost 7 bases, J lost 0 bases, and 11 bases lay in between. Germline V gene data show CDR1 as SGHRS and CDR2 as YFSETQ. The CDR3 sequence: CASHRESSYNEQFF. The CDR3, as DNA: TGCGCCAGCCACAGGGAGAGCTCCTACAATGAGCAGTTCTTC. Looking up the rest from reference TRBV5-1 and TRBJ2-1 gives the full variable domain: KAGVTQTPRYLIKTRGQQVTLSCSPISGHRSVSWYQQTPGQGLQFLFEYFSETQRNKGNFPGRFSGRQFSNSRSEMNVSTLELGDSALYLCASHRESSYNEQFFGPGTRLTVL.

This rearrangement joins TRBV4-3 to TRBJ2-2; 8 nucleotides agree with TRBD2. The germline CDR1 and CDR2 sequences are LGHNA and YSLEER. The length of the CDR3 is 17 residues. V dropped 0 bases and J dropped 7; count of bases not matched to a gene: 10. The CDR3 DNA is TGCGCCAGCAGCCAAGATCGTACCGGGGGGGCCTTCGGGGAGCTGTTTTTT. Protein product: CASSQDRTGGAFGELFF.

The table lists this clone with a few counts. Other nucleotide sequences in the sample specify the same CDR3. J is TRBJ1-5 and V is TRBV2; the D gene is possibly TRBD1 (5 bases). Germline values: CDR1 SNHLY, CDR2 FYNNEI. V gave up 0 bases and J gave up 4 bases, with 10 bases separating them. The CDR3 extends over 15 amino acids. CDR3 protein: CASSEAGVGNQPQHF. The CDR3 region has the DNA TGTGCCAGCAGTGAAGCGGGGGTAGGGAATCAGCCCCAGCATTTT.

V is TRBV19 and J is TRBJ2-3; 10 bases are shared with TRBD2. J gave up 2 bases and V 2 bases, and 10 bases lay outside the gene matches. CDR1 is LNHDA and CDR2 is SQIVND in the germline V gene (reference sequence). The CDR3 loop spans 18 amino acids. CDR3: CASSITASGGRATDTQYF. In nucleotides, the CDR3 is TGTGCCAGTAGTATAACGGCTAGCGGGGGTCGGGCCACAGATACGCAGTATTTT.

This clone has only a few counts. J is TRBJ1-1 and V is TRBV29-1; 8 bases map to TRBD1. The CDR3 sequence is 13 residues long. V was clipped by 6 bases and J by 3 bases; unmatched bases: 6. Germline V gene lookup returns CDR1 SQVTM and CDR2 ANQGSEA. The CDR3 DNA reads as TGCAGCGTGACAGGGGATAGACACACTGAAGCTTTCTTT. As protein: CSVTGDRHTEAFF.

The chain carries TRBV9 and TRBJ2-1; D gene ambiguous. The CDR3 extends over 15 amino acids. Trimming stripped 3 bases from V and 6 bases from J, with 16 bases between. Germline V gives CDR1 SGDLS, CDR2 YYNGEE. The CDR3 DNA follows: TGTGCCAGCAGCGCAGTAGATGTGGTGGGCAATGAGCAGTTCTTC. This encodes CASSAVDVVGNEQFF.

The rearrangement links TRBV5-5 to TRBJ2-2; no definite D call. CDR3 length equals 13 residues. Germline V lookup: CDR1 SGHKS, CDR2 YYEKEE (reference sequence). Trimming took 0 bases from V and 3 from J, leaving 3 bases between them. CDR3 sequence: CASSLGDTGELFF. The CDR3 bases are TGTGCCAGCAGCTTGGGGGACACCGGGGAGCTGTTTTTT.

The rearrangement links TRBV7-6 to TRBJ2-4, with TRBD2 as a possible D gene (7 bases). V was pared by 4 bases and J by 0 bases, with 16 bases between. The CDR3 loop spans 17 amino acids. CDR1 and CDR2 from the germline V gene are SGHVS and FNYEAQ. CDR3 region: CASSSPLGGRAKNIQYF. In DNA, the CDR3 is TGTGCCAGCAGCTCGCCCCTCGGGGGGCGAGCCAAAAACATTCAGTACTTC.

The CDR3 region has the DNA TGTGCCACCAGCAGAGGCCTGATTGGCTACACCTTC. Its translation: CATSRGLIGYTF. This sequence joins TRBV15 and TRBJ1-2; no clear D. CDR3 length equals 12 residues. V was shortened by 1 base and J by 7 bases, with 7 bases between the two germline ends. Germline V gives CDR1 LNHNV, CDR2 YYDKDF (reference sequence).